The 15 T cell receptor beta chains below come from one sample, sequenced in a study of monozygotic twins with inflammatory bowel disease. From its re-call of the 5' RACE reads, TCRdb lists each CDR3 protein once, without DNA. Its clone listing holds roughly 100,000 distinct CDR3 sequences. What was sequenced was blood. The receptor set was obtained from a human donor with ulcerative colitis or Crohn's disease, or a healthy co-twin of an affected twin (not recorded which).

The chain carries TRBV28 and TRBJ2-7; TCRdb's D call of TRBD1 is untestable without DNA. The CDR3 loop spans 14 amino acids. In germline, CDR1 is MDHEN, CDR2 SYDVKM. Here the CDR3 reads CARSPGQSVYEQYF.

V usage is TRBV30 and J usage is TRBJ2-1. The CDR3 has 13 residues. The germline V gene has CDR1 GTSNPN and CDR2 SVGIG (reference sequence). CDR3 residues: CAWSVRLGNEQFF.

V usage is TRBV7-2 and J usage is TRBJ2-3; the TCRdb D gene call, TRBD1, has no DNA to confirm it. The CDR3 loop spans 15 amino acids. Germline loops: CDR1 SGHTA, CDR2 FQGNSA. The CDR3 sequence: CASSLAGPRADTQYF.

This chain's CDR3 is CASRPGSADMNTEAFF. This chain links TRBV4-1 with TRBJ1-1. The length of the CDR3 is 16 residues. Germline V lookup: CDR1 MGHRA, CDR2 YSYEKL.

The chain carries TRBV5-1 and TRBJ2-4. The V gene's germline CDR1 is SGHRS and CDR2 YFSETQ. The length of the CDR3 is 15 residues. CDR3 in amino acids: CASSLGLVAKNIQYF.

The J gene is TRBJ1-3, the V gene TRBV7-9. This CDR3 contains 13 residues. Per the germline V gene, CDR1 is SEHNR and CDR2 is FQNEAQ (reference sequence). This CDR3 reads CASQDATGNTIYF.

This chain uses TRBV11-1 with TRBJ2-2; no DNA is available, so the TRBD1 call from TCRdb remains unchecked. Per the germline V gene, CDR1 is SGHAT and CDR2 is FQDESV (reference sequence). This CDR3 comprises 19 residues. The CDR3 sequence: CASSSTGQGAFFNTGELFF.

The rearrangement joins TRBV27 to TRBJ1-6; lacking DNA, the TRBD1 call made by TCRdb goes unchecked. The CDR3 contains 12 residues. The germline CDR1 and CDR2 sequences are MNHEY and SMNVEV (reference sequence). The CDR3 sequence: CASSLWEGPLHF.

V gene TRBV7-2 combines with J gene TRBJ1-2. The germline CDR1 and CDR2 sequences are SGHTA and FQGNSA. The CDR3 loop spans 13 amino acids. This CDR3 reads CASSSSVGYGYTF.

This chain joins TRBV10-3 and TRBJ1-1; TCRdb returns TRBD1, unconfirmable since there is no DNA. Germline loops: CDR1 ENHRY, CDR2 SYGVKD. The CDR3 covers 13 residues. The CDR3 region is CAISGQGRTEAFF.

The chain joins TRBV5-5 to TRBJ2-2. This CDR3 comprises 13 residues. Germline V CDR1 and CDR2: SGHKS, YYEKEE (reference sequence). CDR3 sequence reads: CASSLVPTGELFF.

V and J are TRBV20-1 and TRBJ1-6. There are 14 residues in the CDR3. CDR1 and CDR2 (germline): DFQATT, SNEGSKA (reference sequence). CDR3 in amino acids: CSAGAGGSNSPLHF.

The CDR3 here is CSARPGLYLGVLFF. V and J are TRBV20-1 and TRBJ1-4; TCRdb indicates TRBD1, and absent DNA this call remains unverified. Germline loops: CDR1 DFQATT, CDR2 SNEGSKA (reference sequence). The CDR3 totals 14 residues.

This CDR3 is CASSFLVGVEQFF. This chain uses TRBV7-8 with TRBJ2-1; TCRdb's D call, TRBD2, is unchecked because there is no DNA. The germline CDR1 and CDR2 sequences are SGHVS and FQNEAQ. The CDR3 has 13 residues. The full variable domain, with the rest looked up from reference TRBV7-8 and TRBJ2-1, is GAGVSQSPRYKVAKRGQDVALRCDPISGHVSLFWYQQALGQGPEFLTYFQNEAQLDKSGLPSDRFFAERPEGSVSTLKIQRTQQEDSAVYLCASSFLVGVEQFFGPGTRLTVL.

The V call is TRBV15, the J call TRBJ2-2; TCRdb outputs TRBD1, but without DNA this stays unchecked. Germline V gene lookup returns CDR1 LNHNV and CDR2 YYDKDF (reference sequence). This CDR3 is built from 13 residues. CDR3 sequence: CATSPRLTGELFF.